These 2 T cell receptor beta chains originate from one sample sequenced in a study of Ad26.COV2.S vaccination and SARS-CoV-2 variants. Produced via immunoSEQ multiplex PCR; TCRdb's table is partial and in-frame only. The sample lists about 430,000 clones; 75% to 95% were seen once. Treatment given: around 19 received Ad26.COV2.S at low or high dose, single or two shots; 5 received placebo; per-sample allocation not given. Each sample was drawn 63 days after the first injection (of vaccine or placebo). The material was peripheral blood, obtained in a trial of Ad26.COV2.S vaccine versus placebo. All receptors derive from a person between 18 and 65 years old who received the Ad26.COV2.S COVID-19 vaccine or a placebo.

The chain links TRBV9 to TRBJ1-1, with a weak D call TRBD1 (6 bases). The CDR3 length is 13 residues. The V and J ends lost 4 bases and 1 base respectively, with 8 bases between them. Germline V gene lookup returns CDR1 SGDLS and CDR2 YYNGEE. The CDR3: CASSSRGNTEAFF. For the CDR3, the DNA is TGTGCCAGCAGCTCCAGGGGGAACACTGAAGCTTTCTTT. Full variable domain (remainder filled in from reference TRBV9 and TRBJ1-1): DSGVTQTPKHLITATGQRVTLRCSPRSGDLSVYWYQQSLDQGLQFLIQYYNGEERAKGNILERFSAQQFPDLHSELNLSSLELGDSALYFCASSSRGNTEAFFGQGTRLTVV.

This chain connects TRBV7-2 to TRBJ2-1, with TRBD2 matching over 11 bases. Trimming removed 5 bases from V and 7 bases from J; junction bases left unmatched: 7. CDR1 SGHTA and CDR2 FQGNSA come from the germline V gene. The CDR3 has 15 residues. CDR3 region: CASSGLAGGYNEQFF. DNA of the CDR3: TGTGCCAGCAGCGGACTAGCGGGCGGGTATAATGAGCAGTTCTTC. The entire variable domain, with the rest obtained from reference TRBV7-2 and TRBJ2-1, is as follows: GAGVSQSPSNKVTEKGKDVELRCDPISGHTALYWYRQSLGQGLEFLIYFQGNSAPDKSGLPSDRFSAERTGGSVSTLTIQRTQQEDSAVYLCASSGLAGGYNEQFFGPGTRLTVL.